This T cell receptor (beta chain) was sequenced during a study of vaccination and CD4 T cells after COVID-19. Across the study: Nine convalescent cases were mild and one was severe, and all had been SARS-CoV-2 positive by nasal swab PCR.

This CDR3 region has 14 residues. Unmatched junction bases numbered 9, after V lost 4 bases and J lost 4 bases. The V gene's germline CDR1 is DFQATT and CDR2 SNEGSKA (reference sequence). This clonotype has just a few counts. Antigen specificity is unknown. Specified treatment: roughly 10-day PBMC culture with coronavirus spike peptide pools or control peptides (ViraFEST assay). ViraFEST stimulated the growth of antigen-specific T cells using peptide pools and subsequently profiled their TCRs by sequencing. The Oncomine TCR Beta short-read assay was applied to DNA of cultured CD4+ T cells. TCRdb itself ran the PCR reads through MiXCR, one entry per CDR3 protein. This repertoire shows 9,000 to 10,000 distinct CDR3 sequences, around half found once; its top ten account for roughly 20%.

Specimen: CD4+ T cells from blood, cultured in vitro. The gene calls are TRBV20-1 and TRBJ1-2, with 7 bases fitting TRBD1. This receptor was identified in a human donor who had recovered from COVID-19. CDR3 bases: TGCAGTGCTACGGGACAGTTTGGTGTCTATGGCTACACCTTC. It is translated as CSATGQFGVYGYTF.